This T cell receptor beta chain was found in a study of OX40 agonist ivuxolimab in advanced cancers. Sequencing was performed with immunoSEQ multiplex PCR; in TCRdb, only in-frame clones are kept and a portion is missing. The repertoire consists of fewer than 65,000 clones, with around 87% occurring once and the leading ten covering over 5%. CDR1 SGHRS and CDR2 YFSETQ come from the germline V gene. The CDR3 covers 14 residues. The V gene lost 1 base and the J gene lost 2 bases, with 10 bases spanning the gap. The chain combines TRBV5-1 with TRBJ2-7; D remains ambiguous. The TCR was taken from an adult with an advanced solid tumor such as melanoma, head and neck, liver or kidney cancer. The sequencing used CD4+ or CD8+ T cells sorted from blood, collected in a trial of the OX40 agonist ivuxolimab. Written as DNA, the CDR3 is TGCGCCAGCAGCTTGAGTCCAGGAGCCTACGAGCAGTACTTC. Amino acid sequence: CASSLSPGAYEQYF.